The present TCR beta chain was sequenced within a study of identical twins. This clonotype appeared a few times. Trimming shortened V by 2 bases and J by 1 base, and 9 bases separated the two germline ends. This CDR3 has 14 residues. The germline CDR1 and CDR2 sequences are MDHEN and SYDVKM. Unique molecular identifiers were in the cDNA, with template-switch universal primer binding. TCRdb recomputed calls from the 5' RACE reads with MiXCR, one row per CDR3 protein. The sample records 1.5 million to 2 million distinct CDR3 sequences, more than 30% being singletons. The origin of this receptor is a newborn girl in good health. The sample was cord blood. The rearrangement joins TRBV28 to TRBJ2-7; no reliable D call. The CDR3 DNA reads as TGTGCCAGCAGTTTAACGCCAGAATCCTACGAGCAGTACTTC. This codes for CASSLTPESYEQYF.